Given below is one TCR beta chain in context. Assay used: immunoSEQ multiplex PCR; TCRdb lists only in-frame clones, some missing. The sample includes under 150,000 clones, around four fifths of them seen just once. Germline CDR1 is LGHNA and CDR2 is YSLEER. The length of the CDR3 is 16 residues. Trimming took 0 bases from V and 3 from J, leaving 14 bases between them. These data come from a study of blood T cell repertoires in COVID-19. The sequencing sample was made of peripheral blood. This clonotype was obtained from a human donor in a cohort sampled during active COVID-19. V gene TRBV4-3 combines with J gene TRBJ1-1; D may be TRBD1 (5 bases). The CDR3 DNA follows: TGCGCCAGCAGCCAAGAGGGGCGGGGTAGGGACACTGAAGCTTTCTTT. As protein: CASSQEGRGRDTEAFF.